This is a list of T cell receptor beta chains from one sample in a study of T cells expressing NK-cell markers. TCRdb re-called the 5' RACE reads; every CDR3 protein appears as one record, without DNA. The specimen's table records about 390,000 distinct CDR3 sequences. The sequencing input was blood T cells: a sorted CD56 or NKG2C T cell subset, CD4+ or CD8+ T cells, or bulk PBMC T cells (not recorded which). Source of these receptors: a woman in her forties or fifties in good health. The CDR3 runs from the conserved cysteine through the conserved F or W.

j_call	v_call	cdr3_aa
TRBJ2-2	TRBV7-9	CASSTGGLAGAPGELFF
TRBJ2-4	TRBV12-3/TRBV12-4	CASSPRTVLAKNIQYF
TRBJ2-3	TRBV10-3	CAISEGSGISTDTQYF
TRBJ1-1	TRBV29-1	CSVGRVTTAEAFF
TRBJ2-3	TRBV12-3/TRBV12-4	CASRRTTGDTQYF
TRBJ2-7	TRBV11-3	CASSLGGQGTYEQYF
TRBJ2-7	TRBV5-1	CASSQDRYSYEQYF
TRBJ1-1	TRBV20-1	CSALGGVGTEAFF
TRBJ1-2	TRBV15	CATSRDVGGFRYGYTF
TRBJ2-1	TRBV12-3/TRBV12-4	CASSHGRNEQFF
TRBJ2-1	TRBV6-6	CASNTGPVDNEQFF
TRBJ2-1	TRBV29-1	CSVGPDWDNEQFF
TRBJ2-7	TRBV30	CAWSVGGEQYF
TRBJ1-1	TRBV5-1	CASSLAGMVGNTEAFF
TRBJ2-5	TRBV15	CATRDPGTTKETQYF
TRBJ1-1	TRBV12-3/TRBV12-4	CASRGTGRIEAFF
TRBJ1-1	TRBV4-1	CASSQDFTVLNTEAFF
TRBJ2-7	TRBV3-1	CASSVGPYEQYF
TRBJ1-2	TRBV5-6	CASTVPGRYYGYTF
TRBJ2-3	TRBV7-9	CASSFSLGLSGRAGGDTQYF
TRBJ2-1	TRBV24-1	CATSDPRTGDYNEQFF
TRBJ2-7	TRBV5-1	CASSLGPDITDEQYF
TRBJ2-3	TRBV24-1	CATSDFPSDTQYF
TRBJ2-3	TRBV11-3	CASSLLGLQDTQYF
TRBJ2-5	TRBV12-3/TRBV12-4	CASSFGEETQYF
TRBJ2-3	TRBV11-2	CASSLGRWASVTDTQYF
TRBJ2-6	TRBV10-2	CASSVSSSGVSSGANVLTF
TRBJ2-5	TRBV5-1	CASSLTGKYQETQYF
TRBJ1-5	TRBV10-3	CAISESISDNQPQHF
TRBJ1-5	TRBV5-5	CASSEDRVQPQHF
TRBJ2-2	TRBV15	CATLAINTGELFF
TRBJ1-1	TRBV28	CASSSAGTGWTEAFF
TRBJ1-1	TRBV30	CAWVRRGNTEAFF
TRBJ2-2	TRBV29-1	CSVGKGRNTGELFF
TRBJ2-3	TRBV12-3/TRBV12-4	CASCPLGVGQYF
TRBJ1-3	TRBV29-1	CSVRGGGNTIYF
TRBJ2-7	TRBV29-1	CSGGGTSYEQYF
TRBJ1-5	TRBV2	CASGGNQPQHF
TRBJ2-5	TRBV2	CASRQDEPETQYF
TRBJ1-1	TRBV20-1	CSAEGQMNTEAFF